Listed here are 25 T cell receptor beta chains from one sample, sequenced in a study of T cell repertoires in cytomegalovirus infection. TCRdb reprocessed the reads via MiXCR and lists one record per CDR3 protein. The data hold around 310,000 distinct CDR3 sequences, with 25% to 30% observed a single time. Their recognized antigens are unknown. The sequencing here drew on cultured PBMCs, taken from culture after CMV antigen stimulation. The receptors originated from a human donor in good health (CMV status not recorded). Some clones in this sample may be carry-over from other donors' samples.

This clonotype was picked up a small number of times. The chain employs TRBV27 and TRBJ1-2; D gene unclear. CDR1 is MNHEY, CDR2 SMNVEV, per germline (reference sequence). V was trimmed by 2 bases and J by 0 bases, leaving 7 bases between them. The CDR3 covers 14 residues. CDR3 sequence reads: CASSLSGPNYGYTF. The CDR3 nucleotides read TGTGCCAGCAGTTTAAGCGGTCCTAACTATGGCTACACCTTC.

This chain joins TRBV18 and TRBJ1-1; 12 bases are shared with TRBD1. Germline CDR1 is KGHSH and CDR2 is LQKENI. The length of the CDR3 is 16 residues. J was trimmed by 2 bases and V by 2 bases; bases with no gene match: 3. CDR3 coding DNA: TGTGCCAGCTCACCAGGGACAGGGGGCATTAACACTGAAGCTTTCTTT. Translation gives CASSPGTGGINTEAFF.

Regarding this clonotype: This could be a read error, since a much larger clone is one nucleotide away. The J gene is TRBJ2-2, the V gene TRBV5-5, with 8 bases lining up with TRBD2. This CDR3 has 17 amino acids. V was pared by 2 bases and J by 5 bases, with 11 bases of the junction left unmatched. Germline V lookup: CDR1 SGHKS, CDR2 YYEKEE (reference sequence). The CDR3 sequence: CASSFLMGRGATGELFF. DNA of the CDR3: TGTGCCAGCAGCTTCTTGATGGGGCGGGGGGCGACCGGGGAGCTGTTTTTT.

The sample holds a few counts of this clonotype. The DNA for the CDR3 is TGTGCCAGCATTCACCCATACAGGGGGCTGAACACTGAAGCTTTCTTT. It codes for CASIHPYRGLNTEAFF. The chain links TRBV27 to TRBJ1-1, with 9 nucleotides matching TRBD1. Germline-derived CDR1 and CDR2 are MNHEY and SMNVEV (reference sequence). The CDR3 loop spans 16 amino acids. V trimming: 7 bases; J trimming: 0 bases; junction bases outside the gene matches: 9.

This clonotype was picked up a small number of times. This chain connects TRBV15 to TRBJ2-5; 7 positions agree with TRBD1. Germline assignment: CDR1 LNHNV and CDR2 YYDKDF (reference sequence). The CDR3 has 16 amino acids. J gave up 4 bases and V 0 bases, and 8 bases lay outside the gene matches. In DNA form, the CDR3 reads TGTGCCACCAGCAGAGATCGCCTAGGGGGCGGAGAGACCCAGTACTTC. Translating gives CATSRDRLGGGETQYF.

There are a few counts of this clonotype. V usage is TRBV12-5 and J usage is TRBJ2-1; 7 positions match TRBD2. The CDR3 contains 19 residues. Germline-derived CDR1 and CDR2 are LGHNT and FRNRAP. V lost 0 bases, J lost 0 bases, and 11 bases stayed unmatched. The CDR3 protein is CASGLVLGTSADSYNEQFF. The CDR3, as DNA: TGTGCTAGTGGTTTGGTATTGGGTACTAGCGCAGACTCCTACAATGAGCAGTTCTTC.

The rearrangement links TRBV7-9 to TRBJ1-2; D remains unclear. V lost 3 bases and J 8 bases, leaving 10 bases between the germline ends. The CDR3 has 12 residues. Germline V gene lookup returns CDR1 SEHNR and CDR2 FQNEAQ (reference sequence). CDR3 nucleotide sequence: TGTGCCAGCAGCTTGGAAGAAGGGGGCTACACCTTC. Protein product: CASSLEEGGYTF.

This clonotype was seen only a few times. The chain is built from TRBV5-1 and TRBJ2-6; D possibly uses TRBD1 or TRBD2 (5 bases each). Trimming left V 3 bases short and J 0 bases short, with 10 bases between. This CDR3 has 16 amino acids. Germline V CDR1 and CDR2: SGHRS, YFSETQ. CDR3 nucleotides: TGCGCCAGCAGCTATGAGGGGCGCTCTGGGGCCAACGTCCTGACTTTC. Its protein product is CASSYEGRSGANVLTF.

The V call is TRBV29-1, the J call TRBJ1-1, with D possibly matching TRBD1 (6 bases). V lost 7 bases to trimming and J lost 4 bases, with 13 bases between them. The CDR3 sequence is 12 residues long. Germline CDR1 reads SQVTM; CDR2 reads ANQGSEA. The CDR3: CSGQGLGTEAFF. The CDR3 DNA is TGCAGCGGCCAGGGGTTGGGCACTGAAGCTTTCTTT.

The rearrangement uses TRBV10-2 and TRBJ1-1, with D tentatively TRBD1 (5 bases). The V end lost 4 bases, the J end lost 1 base, and 10 bases lay between the germline ends. CDR1 is WSHSY, CDR2 SAAADI, per germline. This CDR3 contains 14 residues. The chain's CDR3 is CASSATTANTEAFF. DNA of the CDR3: TGCGCCAGCAGTGCTACGACAGCGAACACTGAAGCTTTCTTT.

V gene TRBV7-3 combines with J gene TRBJ2-1, with TRBD2 identical over 13 bases. This CDR3 comprises 16 residues. Germline loops: CDR1 SGHTA, CDR2 FQGTGA. V was pared by 5 bases and J by 2 bases, with 3 bases of the junction left unmatched. Written as DNA, the CDR3 is TGTGCCAGCAGCCCGGGGACTAGCGGGACCTACAATGAGCAGTTCTTC. Amino acid sequence: CASSPGTSGTYNEQFF.

The chain combines TRBV20-1 with TRBJ2-1, with 8 positions matching TRBD2. Looked up from germline, CDR1 is DFQATT and CDR2 is SNEGSKA (reference sequence). CDR3 size: 13 residues. The CDR3 DNA sequence: TGCATTCCGCGGGAGGCCGGGCGGAATGAGCAGTTCTTC. This gives the protein CIPREAGRNEQFF.

The gene calls are TRBV29-1 and TRBJ1-2; TRBD1 might be the D (5 bases). CDR3 size: 13 residues. The germline V and J ends were trimmed by 4 bases and 2 bases, with 11 bases remaining between them. Germline loops: CDR1 SQVTM, CDR2 ANQGSEA. CDR3 nucleotides: TGCAGCGTTGGGCAGGGACGGAACTATGGCTACACCTTC. Translating gives CSVGQGRNYGYTF.

This clonotype appeared a few times. One end of the junction is discordant with germline, which a read error may explain. V and J are TRBV7-9 and TRBJ2-7, with TRBD2 matching over 12 bases. The germline CDR1 and CDR2 sequences are SEHNR and FQNEAQ (reference sequence). This CDR3 comprises 14 residues. The CDR3 region has the DNA TGTGCCAGCAGCCTAGCGGGAGGGCCTAACGAGCAGTACTTC. Translated: CASSLAGGPNEQYF.

This clonotype was detected only a few times. This chain uses TRBV4-1 with TRBJ2-5; 9 bases agree with TRBD1. CDR3 length: 14 residues. V dropped 0 bases and J dropped 5; count of bases not matched to a gene: 1. Germline-derived CDR1 and CDR2 are MGHRA and YSYEKL. CDR3 coding DNA: TGCGCCAGCAGCCAAGATGGGACAGGGGAGACCCAGTACTTC. Translated, it gives CASSQDGTGETQYF.

This clonotype was counted ten times or more. J is TRBJ1-1 and V is TRBV7-6; D is unresolved. The length of the CDR3 is 14 residues. V lost 3 bases to trimming and J lost 0 bases, with 8 bases between them. The germline gives CDR1 SGHVS, CDR2 FNYEAQ. DNA of the CDR3: TGTGCCAGCAGCTTCGGGAGTCTGAACACTGAAGCTTTCTTT. Translated, it gives CASSFGSLNTEAFF.

This chain uses TRBV11-2 with TRBJ2-2, with D perhaps being TRBD1 or TRBD2 (5 bases each). Deletions cut 1 base from V and 9 bases from J, with 12 bases between. Germline V gene sequence: CDR1 SGHAT, CDR2 FQNNGV. The CDR3 contains 14 residues. The CDR3 loop reads CASSLVTRGRELFF. Here the CDR3 DNA reads TGTGCCAGCAGCTTAGTTACTAGGGGAAGGGAGCTGTTTTTT.

The chain is built from TRBV4-2 and TRBJ1-2; TRBD1 agrees at 9 bases. Trimming removed 4 bases from V and 4 bases from J; junction bases left unmatched: 10. The CDR3 sequence is 16 residues long. Germline V gene lookup returns CDR1 LGHNA and CDR2 YNFKEQ. The CDR3: CASSRETGTGTYGYTF. The CDR3 nucleotides are TGTGCCAGCAGCCGAGAGACCGGGACAGGGACCTATGGCTACACCTTC.

There are many counts of this clonotype. The chain recombines TRBV12-3 or TRBV12-4 with TRBJ1-4; 7 nucleotides line up with TRBD1. V lost 6 bases and J lost 8; bases outside the gene matches: 9. This CDR3 has 14 amino acids. CDR3 DNA: TGTGCCAGCAGGGAAACAGGGGTAGGAGAAAAACTGTTTTTT. It encodes CASRETGVGEKLFF.

This chain links TRBV12-3 or TRBV12-4 with TRBJ1-6, with D possibly being TRBD1 (6 bases). V lost 4 bases and J 14 bases, leaving 30 bases between the germline ends. The CDR3 covers 18 residues. The CDR3 loop reads CASSSSLYPRQDSVALHF. The CDR3 DNA sequence: TGTGCCAGCAGTTCTTCCCTCTATCCGAGACAGGATTCGGTGGCCCTCCACTTT.

This clonotype has just a few counts. The genes are TRBV6-2 or TRBV6-3 and TRBJ2-5; tentative D call: TRBD2 (6 bases). CDR1 and CDR2 from the germline V gene are MNHEY and SVGEGT. This CDR3 has 15 residues. Trimming removed 5 bases at V and 6 bases at J, with 19 bases between. The CDR3: CASSGGTYEGKTQYF. The CDR3 DNA sequence: TGTGCCAGCAGTGGGGGGACTTACGAAGGGAAGACCCAGTACTTC.

This clonotype was seen a handful of times. The rearrangement joins TRBV11-2 to TRBJ2-5; D gene unclear. Deletions cut 3 bases from V and 1 base from J, with 15 bases between. The length of the CDR3 is 16 residues. The V gene's germline CDR1 is SGHAT and CDR2 FQNNGV. CDR3 protein: CASSLGLLPTQETQYF. As DNA, the CDR3 is TGTGCCAGCAGCTTGGGTCTCCTTCCAACCCAAGAGACCCAGTACTTC.

V is TRBV27 and J is TRBJ1-1, with 10 bases matching TRBD1. Germline V gene sequence: CDR1 MNHEY, CDR2 SMNVEV (reference sequence). This CDR3 has 14 amino acids. The junction had 6 bases not matched to a gene; V was cut back by 5 bases and J by 6 bases. The CDR3 reads CASSQTGGRAEAFF. CDR3 DNA sequence: TGTGCCAGCAGTCAGACAGGGGGCCGGGCTGAAGCTTTCTTT.

The chain employs TRBV3-1 and TRBJ2-7; D is undetermined. This CDR3 is built from 14 residues. Trimming removed 4 bases at V and 2 bases at J, with 12 bases between. The V gene's germline CDR1 is LGHDT and CDR2 YNNKEL (reference sequence). CDR3 residues: CASSPATSTYEQYF. Written as DNA, the CDR3 is TGTGCCAGCAGCCCAGCCACTTCCACCTACGAGCAGTACTTC.

This clonotype was counted at least ten times. This sequence joins TRBV10-2 and TRBJ2-7; TRBD1 aligns across 7 bases. The CDR3 extends over 17 amino acids. CDR1 and CDR2 from the germline V gene are WSHSY and SAAADI. V shed 6 bases and J 10 bases; nucleotides not matched to a gene: 24. This CDR3 is CASSPFSITPGTADQYF. The CDR3 region has the DNA TGCGCCAGCAGCCCTTTCTCAATTACCCCCGGGACAGCCGACCAGTACTTC.